Shown below are 19 T cell receptor beta chains from a single sample sequenced in a study of T cells in tuberculosis. The method was immunoSEQ multiplex PCR; TCRdb's version includes in-frame clones alone and lacks a portion of them. The sample lists 22,000 or so clones; 70% to 85% were seen once. Time point here: new active TB diagnosis, blood taken before or within 7 days of starting treatment. The sample was PBMCs, taken at tuberculosis diagnosis. Receptors were obtained from an adult with tuberculosis.

This chain uses TRBV2 with TRBJ1-5; no reliable D call. With 4 bases removed from V and 1 base from J, the gap between germline ends came to 14 bases. The CDR3 spans 16 residues. Germline V gene data show CDR1 as SNHLY and CDR2 as FYNNEI. This chain's CDR3 is CASSGAAVRSNQPQHF. The CDR3 DNA reads TGTGCCAGCAGTGGCGCGGCCGTGAGGAGCAATCAGCCCCAGCATTTT.

This clone was recorded a few times. This sequence joins TRBV30 and TRBJ2-1; TRBD1 might be the D (5 bases). Germline CDR1 GTSNPN, CDR2 SVGIG (reference sequence). V lost 5 bases and J lost 0, with 17 bases in between. CDR3 length: 16 residues. The CDR3 protein is CAWDVGPLTSYNEQFF. CDR3 bases: TGTGCCTGGGACGTGGGGCCACTTACCTCCTACAATGAGCAGTTCTTC.

J is TRBJ1-2 and V is TRBV4-3, with D possibly TRBD1 on 5 matching bases. The CDR3 extends over 16 amino acids. Trimming took off 0 bases at V and 3 bases at J, with 14 bases between the two ends. CDR1 and CDR2 from the germline V gene are LGHNA and YSLEER. CDR3 DNA sequence: TGCGCCAGCAGCCAAGACACCTCCGGGGGATACTATGGCTACACCTTC. It codes for CASSQDTSGGYYGYTF.

The rearrangement uses TRBV7-6 and TRBJ1-1, with D unresolved. The CDR3 contains 15 residues. Germline-derived CDR1 and CDR2 are SGHVS and FNYEAQ. The ends were cut back, 1 base at V and 4 bases at J, with 13 bases in the middle. The CDR3 DNA reads TGTGCCAGCAGCTTAGGCGGAGGTAGTGCCACTGAAGCTTTCTTT. It codes for CASSLGGGSATEAFF.

The chain couples TRBV28 to TRBJ2-7, with a weak D call TRBD1 (6 bases). CDR1 MDHEN and CDR2 SYDVKM come from the germline V gene. This CDR3 has 14 amino acids. With 4 bases removed from V and 1 base from J, the gap between germline ends came to 11 bases. The CDR3 nucleotides are TGTGCCAGCAGTTACAGGGTGTCTTCCTACGAGCAGTACTTC. It specifies CASSYRVSSYEQYF.

A remark on this clone: The sample contains more than one DNA sequence encoding this CDR3. This chain links TRBV10-1 with TRBJ1-5, with 11 bases that match TRBD1. The V and J ends lost 2 bases and 7 bases, in that order; junction bases with no gene match: 4. The CDR3 is 15 amino acids. From germline, CDR1 is WNHNN and CDR2 SYGVQD (reference sequence). The CDR3 coding sequence is TGCGCCAGCAGTGAGGGGACAGGGGGGAACCAGCCCCAGCATTTT. It codes for CASSEGTGGNQPQHF.

Here the CDR3 reads CASSYGRGSSGNTIYF. CDR3 coding DNA: TGTGCCAGCAGTTACGGGAGGGGTTCCTCTGGAAACACCATATATTTT. The chain combines TRBV6-6 with TRBJ1-3; TRBD1 is a possible D gene (5 bases). This CDR3 region has 16 residues. Germline V gene data show CDR1 as MNHNY and CDR2 as SVGAGI (reference sequence). Trimming pared 2 bases from V and 0 bases from J, leaving 11 bases between.

The chain carries TRBV15 and TRBJ2-3; 9 bases align to TRBD1. Germline V CDR1 and CDR2: LNHNV, YYDKDF (reference sequence). V dropped 0 bases and J dropped 3; count of bases not matched to a gene: 1. The CDR3 sequence is 15 residues long. Here the CDR3 DNA reads TGTGCCACCAGCAGAGAACAGGGGGCAACAGATACGCAGTATTTT. Translation gives CATSREQGATDTQYF. The full variable domain, in which reference TRBV15 and TRBJ2-3 provide the parts outside the CDR3, is DAMVIQNPRYQVTQFGKPVTLSCSQTLNHNVMYWYQQKSSQAPKLLFHYYDKDFNNEADTPDNFQSRRPNTSFCFLDIRSPGLGDTAMYLCATSREQGATDTQYFGPGTRLTVL.

This clone was found a few times. V and J are TRBV13 and TRBJ2-7; 8 bases align to TRBD2. Germline V CDR1 and CDR2: PRHDT, FYEKMQ (reference sequence). CDR3 length equals 16 residues. Trimming at V came to 0 bases and at J to 2 bases, leaving 6 bases not matched to a gene. The CDR3 DNA is TGTGCCAGCAGCTTAGGCCGGGGGGGTCGACCCTACGAGCAGTACTTC. Amino acids: CASSLGRGGRPYEQYF.

The J gene is TRBJ1-5, the V gene TRBV6-1, with unresolved D. There are 12 residues in the CDR3. Germline values: CDR1 MNHNS, CDR2 SASEGT. V was cut by 6 bases and J by 9 bases, with 12 bases left in between. CDR3 in DNA: TGTGCCAGCAGGGAGGAGGTATCGCCCCAGCATTTT. Translation: CASREEVSPQHF.

This chain links TRBV2 with TRBJ2-1; 9 nucleotides match TRBD1. The trim removed 2 bases at V and 8 bases at J, leaving 7 bases unmatched. The CDR3 extends over 15 amino acids. Germline-derived CDR1 and CDR2 are SNHLY and FYNNEI. In DNA, the CDR3 is TGTGCCAGCAGTGAAAGGGGACAGGGTTATGATGAGCAGTTCTTC. This encodes CASSERGQGYDEQFF.

This chain links TRBV6-5 with TRBJ1-2, with 9 bases fitting TRBD1. After removal of 0 bases from V and 3 bases from J, the junction contained 5 bases not matched to a gene. Germline lookup yields CDR1 MNHEY and CDR2 SVGAGI. This CDR3 region has 16 residues. The CDR3 DNA is TGTGCCAGCAGTTACTCAGGGACAGGGCTACACTATGGCTACACCTTC. Its protein product is CASSYSGTGLHYGYTF.

The chain employs TRBV7-3 and TRBJ2-3; 10 bases match TRBD2. Germline V CDR1 and CDR2: SGHTA, FQGTGA. The CDR3 loop spans 16 amino acids. Trimming took 5 bases from V and 5 from J; bases not matched to a gene: 10. The CDR3 spells CASSPGSGRALDTQYF. The CDR3 DNA follows: TGTGCCAGCAGCCCCGGGAGCGGGAGGGCCTTAGATACGCAGTATTTT.

This clone has a handful of counts. The chain carries TRBV4-3 and TRBJ2-7, with D maybe TRBD1 (7 bases). CDR1 is LGHNA and CDR2 is YSLEER in the germline V gene. The V gene lost 0 bases and the J gene lost 4 bases, with 10 bases spanning the gap. The CDR3 has 14 amino acids. Written as DNA, the CDR3 is TGCGCCAGCAGCCAAGACAGGGGGAGGTACGAGCAGTACTTC. Translation gives CASSQDRGRYEQYF.

This rearrangement joins TRBV5-5 to TRBJ1-1, with TRBD1 as a possible D gene (5 bases). The CDR3 spans 15 residues. In germline, CDR1 is SGHKS, CDR2 YYEKEE (reference sequence). V gave up 1 base and J gave up 1 base, with 11 bases separating them. The CDR3 region is CASSLQGWTNTEAFF. The CDR3 nucleotides read TGTGCCAGCAGCTTGCAGGGTTGGACGAACACTGAAGCTTTCTTT. Based on the CDR3 plus reference TRBV5-5 and TRBJ1-1, the full variable domain is DAGVTQSPTHLIKTRGQQVTLRCSPISGHKSVSWYQQVLGQGPQFIFQYYEKEERGRGNFPDRFSARQFPNYSSELNVNALLLGDSALYLCASSLQGWTNTEAFFGQGTRLTVV.

The rearrangement uses TRBV7-3 and TRBJ2-2, with D uncertain. Trimming removed 5 bases at V and 2 bases at J, with 9 bases between. From germline, CDR1 is SGHTA and CDR2 FQGTGA. The CDR3 totals 14 residues. The DNA for the CDR3 is TGTGCCAGCAGCCGGTCCCTAAACACCGGGGAGCTGTTTTTT. Translation: CASSRSLNTGELFF.

The CDR3 DNA follows: TGTGCCAGCAGTCGGGACAACTCTGGAAACACCATATATTTT. Protein sequence: CASSRDNSGNTIYF. The chain joins TRBV6-5 to TRBJ1-3; weak D call: TRBD1 (6 bases). This CDR3 comprises 14 residues. Deletions cut 5 bases from V and 0 bases from J, with 8 bases between. Germline-derived CDR1 and CDR2 are MNHEY and SVGAGI.

The V and J genes are TRBV15 and TRBJ2-2, with D maybe TRBD2 (5 bases). Germline values: CDR1 LNHNV, CDR2 YYDKDF (reference sequence). Trimming cost V 2 bases and J 2 bases, with 9 bases left between them. There are 15 residues in the CDR3. The CDR3 sequence is CATSRLAENTGELFF. The CDR3 DNA follows: TGTGCCACCAGCAGACTAGCAGAAAACACCGGGGAGCTGTTTTTT. Full variable domain (rest looked up from reference TRBV15 and TRBJ2-2): DAMVIQNPRYQVTQFGKPVTLSCSQTLNHNVMYWYQQKSSQAPKLLFHYYDKDFNNEADTPDNFQSRRPNTSFCFLDIRSPGLGDTAMYLCATSRLAENTGELFFGEGSRLTVL.

Concerning this clone itself: It is likely a read error: a sequence one base away is far more abundant. Other nucleotide sequences in the sample specify the same CDR3. The V gene is TRBV5-1, the J gene TRBJ1-2, with 8 bases aligning to TRBD1. V lost 1 base, J lost 7 bases, and 9 bases stayed unmatched. The CDR3 is 15 residues long. Per the germline V gene, CDR1 is SGHRS and CDR2 is YFSETQ. The DNA of the CDR3 is TGCGCCAGCAGCTTGCTTGCTAGGACAGGGCTTGGCTACACCTTC. Protein: CASSLLARTGLGYTF.